These 11 T cell receptor beta chains share one sample of origin, sequenced in a study of CD8 T cells in Susac syndrome. With random hexamers, 0.5 to 1 ug RNA was reverse transcribed. In TCRdb, the immunoSEQ multiplex PCR reads were re-called with MiXCR into one record per CDR3 protein. The profile covers more than 150,000 distinct CDR3 sequences, with about 95% appearing a single time and 0.11% to 0.15% taken by the ten largest. Material: CD4+ T cells from PBMCs. These receptors were collected from a human donor in good health.

This sequence joins TRBV25-1 and TRBJ1-1; D gene unclear. The CDR3 is 12 amino acids. With 6 bases removed from V and 7 bases from J, the gap between germline ends came to 12 bases. Germline V gene lookup returns CDR1 MGHDK and CDR2 SYGVNS. CDR3 protein: CASSRYIVEAFF. CDR3 nucleotides: TGTGCCAGCAGCCGTTACATTGTTGAAGCTTTCTTT.

The J gene is TRBJ2-1, the V gene TRBV29-1; a possible D gene is TRBD1 (5 bases). This CDR3 is 14 amino acids long. Germline V gene lookup returns CDR1 SQVTM and CDR2 ANQGSEA. The V gene lost 0 bases and the J gene lost 8 bases, with 14 bases spanning the gap. CDR3 bases: TGCAGCGTTGAAGATCTGCAGGGTAGCCATGAGCAGTTCTTC. Translated, it gives CSVEDLQGSHEQFF.

This chain uses TRBV30 with TRBJ2-5; D gene unclear. This CDR3 is built from 12 residues. Per germline, CDR1 GTSNPN and CDR2 SVGIG (reference sequence). Trimming took 4 bases from V and 2 from J, leaving 8 bases between them. This CDR3 is CAWNRGQETQYF. In DNA form, the CDR3 reads TGTGCCTGGAATCGCGGTCAAGAGACCCAGTACTTC. Using reference TRBV30 and TRBJ2-5 for the parts outside the CDR3, the full variable domain is SQTIHQWPATLVQPVGSPLSLECTVEGTSNPNLYWYRQAAGRGLQLLFYSVGIGQISSEVPQNLSASRPQDRQFILSSKKLLLSDSGFYLCAWNRGQETQYFGPGTRLLVL.

V is TRBV20-1 and J is TRBJ2-5; 11 bases line up with TRBD2. CDR3 length: 14 amino acids. Trimming at V came to 6 bases and at J to 6 bases, leaving 9 bases not matched to a gene. Germline V lookup: CDR1 DFQATT, CDR2 SNEGSKA (reference sequence). The chain's CDR3 is CSAKIAGGRKTQYF. The CDR3, as DNA: TGCAGTGCGAAAATAGCGGGGGGGCGAAAGACCCAGTACTTC.

J is TRBJ2-5 and V is TRBV20-1, with 11 bases fitting TRBD1. V trimming: 6 bases; J trimming: 4 bases; junction bases outside the gene matches: 4. This CDR3 is built from 13 residues. Germline CDR1 DFQATT, CDR2 SNEGSKA (reference sequence). The CDR3 sequence: CSASGTGGETQYF. As DNA, the CDR3 is TGCAGTGCCAGTGGGACAGGGGGAGAGACCCAGTACTTC.

The rearrangement joins TRBV20-1 to TRBJ1-1, with unresolved D. Germline values: CDR1 DFQATT, CDR2 SNEGSKA (reference sequence). The germline V and J ends were trimmed by 6 bases and 11 bases, with 16 bases remaining between them. The CDR3 spans 11 residues. CDR3 region: CSAAGRFGAFF. The CDR3, as DNA: TGCAGTGCCGCCGGGCGGTTTGGGGCTTTCTTT.

V gene TRBV12-3 or TRBV12-4 combines with J gene TRBJ2-5; no firm D call. CDR3 size: 12 residues. Trimming left V 0 bases short and J 6 bases short, with 5 bases between. The CDR3, as DNA: TGTGCCAGCAGTTTAGCCCTGAAGACCCAGTACTTC. Translating gives CASSLALKTQYF.

The rearrangement links TRBV9 to TRBJ2-4; 9 bases are a match to TRBD2. Looked up from germline, CDR1 is SGDLS and CDR2 is YYNGEE. V shed 6 bases and J 5 bases; nucleotides not matched to a gene: 3. This CDR3 comprises 13 residues. Written as DNA, the CDR3 is TGTGCCAGCAATCCTAGCGGGGAAAACATTCAGTACTTC. Its protein product is CASNPSGENIQYF.

V and J are TRBV5-4 and TRBJ2-3; D gene uncertain. Trimming removed 4 bases from V and 4 bases from J, with 13 bases in between. This CDR3 region has 14 residues. Germline assignment: CDR1 SGHNT and CDR2 YYREEE (reference sequence). CDR3 in DNA: TGTGCCAGCAGCCTTGATAGTAATCCAGATACGCAGTATTTT. Protein: CASSLDSNPDTQYF.

The V gene is TRBV6-2 or TRBV6-3, the J gene TRBJ1-1; D remains unclear. V lost 7 bases to trimming and J lost 1 base, with 13 bases between them. The germline V gene has CDR1 MNHEY and CDR2 SVGEGT. This CDR3 has 14 amino acids. In nucleotides, the CDR3 is TGTGCCAGCAACGACGTGGGGTGGAACACTGAAGCTTTCTTT. Its protein product is CASNDVGWNTEAFF.

V usage is TRBV20-1 and J usage is TRBJ2-1, with D unresolved. The CDR3 extends over 14 amino acids. Trimming cost V 1 base and J 9 bases, with 16 bases left between them. Germline CDR1 and CDR2: DFQATT and SNEGSKA (reference sequence). The CDR3 region has the DNA TGCAGTGCTAGAGCCCGTCCCCCCCGTAGTGAGCAGTTCTTC. The encoded protein is CSARARPPRSEQFF.